This T cell receptor beta chain came from a study of cytomegalovirus exposure and HLA in healthy donors. V was clipped by 4 bases and J by 8 bases; unmatched bases: 8. Germline lookup yields CDR1 MDHEN and CDR2 SYDVKM. This CDR3 region has 14 residues. Worth noting for this clone: Antigen specificity is unknown.

A multiplex PCR was run with 60 Vbeta primers and 13 Jbeta primers. The assay was immunoSEQ multiplex PCR, and TCRdb's table has in-frame clones only and misses some. In the table there are 120,000 or so clones, around 74% of which are singletons. Whole-study findings and limits: A cluster of highly shared sequence variants was likely a sequencing artifact.

The chain employs TRBV28 and TRBJ1-2, with 9 bases identical to TRBD1. Sequencing was done on a sample of PBMCs. The TCR originated in a man aged 55-75 years in good health and CMV-seropositive. The DNA for the CDR3 is TGTGCCAGCAGTTCATCACAGGGGGCAGGAGGCTACACCTTC. Its translation: CASSSSQGAGGYTF.